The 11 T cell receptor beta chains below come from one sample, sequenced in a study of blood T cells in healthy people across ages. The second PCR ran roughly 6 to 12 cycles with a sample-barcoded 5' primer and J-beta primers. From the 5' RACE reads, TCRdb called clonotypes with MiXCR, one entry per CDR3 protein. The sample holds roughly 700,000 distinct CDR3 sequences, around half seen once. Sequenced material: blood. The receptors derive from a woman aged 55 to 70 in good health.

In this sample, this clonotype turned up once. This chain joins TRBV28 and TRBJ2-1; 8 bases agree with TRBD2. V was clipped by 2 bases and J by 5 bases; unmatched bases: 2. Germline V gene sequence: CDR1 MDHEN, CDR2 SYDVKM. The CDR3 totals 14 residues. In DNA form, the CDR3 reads TGTGCCAGCAGTTTAAGCGGGGGCCACAATGAGCAGTTCTTC. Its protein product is CASSLSGGHNEQFF.

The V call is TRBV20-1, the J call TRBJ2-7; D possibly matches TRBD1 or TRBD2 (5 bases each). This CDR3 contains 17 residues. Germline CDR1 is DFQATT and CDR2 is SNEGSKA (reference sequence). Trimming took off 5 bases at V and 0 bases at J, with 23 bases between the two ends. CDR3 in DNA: TGCAGTGCTGTAAAGAGGTGGGGCGGGCTCTCCTCCTACGAGCAGTACTTC. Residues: CSAVKRWGGLSSYEQYF.

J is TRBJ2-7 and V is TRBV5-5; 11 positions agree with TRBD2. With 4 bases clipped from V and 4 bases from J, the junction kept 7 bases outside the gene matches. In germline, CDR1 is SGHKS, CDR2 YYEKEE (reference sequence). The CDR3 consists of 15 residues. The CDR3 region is CASSHLLAGAYEQYF. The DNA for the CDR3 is TGTGCCAGCAGCCATCTACTAGCGGGAGCTTACGAGCAGTACTTC.

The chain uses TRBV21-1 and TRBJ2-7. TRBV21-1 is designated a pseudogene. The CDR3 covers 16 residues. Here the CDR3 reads CASSKDRGLVTYEQYF. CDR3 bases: TGTGCCAGCAGCAAAGATCGGGGTTTGGTTACCTACGAGCAGTACTTC.

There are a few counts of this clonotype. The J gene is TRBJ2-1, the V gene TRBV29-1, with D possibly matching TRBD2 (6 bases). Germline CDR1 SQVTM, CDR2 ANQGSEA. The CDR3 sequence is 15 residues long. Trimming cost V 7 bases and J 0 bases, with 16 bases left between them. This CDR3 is CSAEGGVSSYNEQFF. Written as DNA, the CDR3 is TGCAGCGCCGAGGGCGGGGTGAGCTCCTACAATGAGCAGTTCTTC.

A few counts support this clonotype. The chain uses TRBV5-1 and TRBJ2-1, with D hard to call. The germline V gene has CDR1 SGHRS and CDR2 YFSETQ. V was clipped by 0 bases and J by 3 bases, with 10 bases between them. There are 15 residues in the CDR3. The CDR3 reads CASSLVSGLYNEQFF. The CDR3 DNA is TGCGCCAGCAGCTTGGTCTCGGGCCTCTACAATGAGCAGTTCTTC.

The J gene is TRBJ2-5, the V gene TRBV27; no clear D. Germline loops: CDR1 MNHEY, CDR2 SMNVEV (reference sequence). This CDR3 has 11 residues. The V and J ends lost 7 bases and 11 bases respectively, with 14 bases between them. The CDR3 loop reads CASTDWGEQYF. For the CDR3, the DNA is TGTGCCAGCACCGATTGGGGTGAGCAGTACTTC.

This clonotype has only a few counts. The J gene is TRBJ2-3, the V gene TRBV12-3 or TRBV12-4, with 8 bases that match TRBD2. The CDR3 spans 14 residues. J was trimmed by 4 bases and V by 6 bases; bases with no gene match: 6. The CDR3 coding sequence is TGTGCCAGCAGAAAGACTAGCGAACCAGATACGCAGTATTTT. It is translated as CASRKTSEPDTQYF.

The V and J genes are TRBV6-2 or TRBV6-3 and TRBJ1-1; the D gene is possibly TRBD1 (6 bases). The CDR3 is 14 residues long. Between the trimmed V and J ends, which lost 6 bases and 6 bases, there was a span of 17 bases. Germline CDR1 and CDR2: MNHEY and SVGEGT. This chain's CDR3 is CASSLGALGAEAFF. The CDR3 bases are TGTGCCAGCAGCCTGGGGGCGCTGGGCGCTGAAGCTTTCTTT.

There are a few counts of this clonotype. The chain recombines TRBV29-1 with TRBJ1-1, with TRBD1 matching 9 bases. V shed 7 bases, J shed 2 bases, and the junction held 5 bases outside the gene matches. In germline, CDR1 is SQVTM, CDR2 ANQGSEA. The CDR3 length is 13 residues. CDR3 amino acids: CSARQGENTEAFF. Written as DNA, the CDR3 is TGCAGCGCTAGACAGGGGGAAAACACTGAAGCTTTCTTT.

Here the CDR3 DNA reads TGTGCCAGCAGTGTACTAGCGGGGAACGAGCAGTACTTC. This gives the protein CASSVLAGNEQYF. V gene TRBV28 combines with J gene TRBJ2-7; 10 positions agree with TRBD2. Germline loops: CDR1 MDHEN, CDR2 SYDVKM. The ends lost 5 bases at V and 5 bases at J; junction bases unmatched: 3. CDR3 length equals 13 residues.